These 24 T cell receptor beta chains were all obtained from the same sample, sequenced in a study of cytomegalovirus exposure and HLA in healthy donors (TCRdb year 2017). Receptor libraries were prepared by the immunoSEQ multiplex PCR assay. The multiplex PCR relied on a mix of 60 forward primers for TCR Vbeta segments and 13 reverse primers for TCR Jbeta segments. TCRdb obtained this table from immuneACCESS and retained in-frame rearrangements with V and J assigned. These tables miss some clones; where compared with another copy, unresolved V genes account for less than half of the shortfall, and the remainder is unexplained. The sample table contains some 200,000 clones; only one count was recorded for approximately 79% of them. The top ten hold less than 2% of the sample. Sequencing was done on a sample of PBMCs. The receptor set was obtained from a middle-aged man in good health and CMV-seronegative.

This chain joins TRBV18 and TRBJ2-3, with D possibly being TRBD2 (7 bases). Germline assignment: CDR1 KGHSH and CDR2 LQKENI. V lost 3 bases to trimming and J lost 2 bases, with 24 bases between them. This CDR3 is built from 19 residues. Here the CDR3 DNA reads TGTGCCAGCTCACCCTCCCGACGTTTGGGAGGGGGACCCACAGATACGCAGTATTTT. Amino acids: CASSPSRRLGGGPTDTQYF. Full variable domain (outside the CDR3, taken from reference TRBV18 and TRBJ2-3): NAGVMQNPRHLVRRRGQEARLRCSPMKGHSHVYWYRQLPEEGLKFMVYLQKENIIDESGMPKERFSAEFPKEGPSILRIQQVVRGDSAAYFCASSPSRRLGGGPTDTQYFGPGTRLTVL.

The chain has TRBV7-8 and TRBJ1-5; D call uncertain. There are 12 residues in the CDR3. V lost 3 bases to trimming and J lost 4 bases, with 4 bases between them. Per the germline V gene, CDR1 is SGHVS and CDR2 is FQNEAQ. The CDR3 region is CASSFNNQPQHF. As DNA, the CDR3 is TGTGCCAGCAGCTTTAATAATCAGCCCCAGCATTTT.

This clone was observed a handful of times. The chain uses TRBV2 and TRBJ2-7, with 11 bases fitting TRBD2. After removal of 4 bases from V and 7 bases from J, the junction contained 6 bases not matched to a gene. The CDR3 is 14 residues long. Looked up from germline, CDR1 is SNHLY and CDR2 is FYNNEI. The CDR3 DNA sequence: TGTGCCAGCAGTGCTTTTACTAGCGGGGGAGAGCAGTACTTC. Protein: CASSAFTSGGEQYF.

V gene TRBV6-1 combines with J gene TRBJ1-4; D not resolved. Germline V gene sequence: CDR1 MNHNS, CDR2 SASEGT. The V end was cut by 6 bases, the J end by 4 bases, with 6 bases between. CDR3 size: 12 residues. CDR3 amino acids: CASRRSNEKLFF. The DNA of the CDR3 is TGTGCCAGCAGACGGAGTAATGAAAAACTGTTTTTT.

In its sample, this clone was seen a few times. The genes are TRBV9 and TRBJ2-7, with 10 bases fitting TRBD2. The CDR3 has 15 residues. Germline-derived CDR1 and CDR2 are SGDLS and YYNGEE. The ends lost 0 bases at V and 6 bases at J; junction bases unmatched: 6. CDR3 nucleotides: TGTGCCAGCAGCGTAGCAACTAGCGGGAAACTCGAGCAGTACTTC. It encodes CASSVATSGKLEQYF.

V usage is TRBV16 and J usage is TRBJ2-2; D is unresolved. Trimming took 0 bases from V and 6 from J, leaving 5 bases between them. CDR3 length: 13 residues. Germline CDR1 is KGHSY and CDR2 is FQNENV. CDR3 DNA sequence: TGTGCCAGCAGCCAATCGAGAGCCGGGGAGCTGTTTTTT. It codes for CASSQSRAGELFF.

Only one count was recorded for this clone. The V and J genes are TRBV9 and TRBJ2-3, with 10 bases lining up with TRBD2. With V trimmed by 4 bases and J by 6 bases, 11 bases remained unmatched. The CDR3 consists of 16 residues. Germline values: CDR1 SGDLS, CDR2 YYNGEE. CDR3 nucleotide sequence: TGTGCCAGCAGCTTCCGGGAAGGGACTAGCGCGGATACGCAGTATTTT. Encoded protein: CASSFREGTSADTQYF.

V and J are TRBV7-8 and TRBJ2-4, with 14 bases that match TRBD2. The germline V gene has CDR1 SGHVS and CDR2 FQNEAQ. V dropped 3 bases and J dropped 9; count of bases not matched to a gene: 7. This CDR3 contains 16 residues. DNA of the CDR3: TGTGCCAGCAGCTTGGGACTAGCGGGAGCTGGGGGCATTCAGTACTTC. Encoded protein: CASSLGLAGAGGIQYF.

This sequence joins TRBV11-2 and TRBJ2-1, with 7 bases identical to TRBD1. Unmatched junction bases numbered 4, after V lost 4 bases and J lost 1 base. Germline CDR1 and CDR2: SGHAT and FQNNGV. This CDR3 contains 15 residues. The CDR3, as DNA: TGTGCCAGCAGCTCCCAGGGGGTATCCTACAATGAGCAGTTCTTC. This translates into CASSSQGVSYNEQFF.

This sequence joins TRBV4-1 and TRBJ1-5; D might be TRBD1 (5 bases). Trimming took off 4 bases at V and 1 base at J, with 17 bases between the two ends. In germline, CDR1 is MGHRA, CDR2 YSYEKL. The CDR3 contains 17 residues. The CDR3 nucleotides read TGCGCCAGCAGCCCCGGGGAGGGGCGCGGGAGCAATCAGCCCCAGCATTTT. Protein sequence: CASSPGEGRGSNQPQHF.

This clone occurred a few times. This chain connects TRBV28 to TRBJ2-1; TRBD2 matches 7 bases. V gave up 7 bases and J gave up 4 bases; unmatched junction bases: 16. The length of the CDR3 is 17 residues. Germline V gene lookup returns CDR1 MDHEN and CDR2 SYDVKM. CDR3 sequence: CASNKGFSGGSYNEQFF. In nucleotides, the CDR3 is TGTGCCAGCAACAAGGGGTTTAGCGGCGGGAGTTACAATGAGCAGTTCTTC.

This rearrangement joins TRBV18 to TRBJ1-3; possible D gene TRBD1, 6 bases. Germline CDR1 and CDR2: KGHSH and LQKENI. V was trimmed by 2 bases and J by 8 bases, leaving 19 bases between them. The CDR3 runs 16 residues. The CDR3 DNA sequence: TGTGCCAGCTCACCAGGAAGACAGGCTGGAGCTGACACCATATATTTT. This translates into CASSPGRQAGADTIYF.

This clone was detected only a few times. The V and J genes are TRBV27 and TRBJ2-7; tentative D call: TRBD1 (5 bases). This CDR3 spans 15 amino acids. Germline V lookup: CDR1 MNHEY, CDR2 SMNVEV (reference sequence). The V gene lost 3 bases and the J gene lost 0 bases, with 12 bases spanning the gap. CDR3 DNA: TGTGCCAGCAGTTTGTCGACAGCCAGCTCCTACGAGCAGTACTTC. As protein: CASSLSTASSYEQYF.

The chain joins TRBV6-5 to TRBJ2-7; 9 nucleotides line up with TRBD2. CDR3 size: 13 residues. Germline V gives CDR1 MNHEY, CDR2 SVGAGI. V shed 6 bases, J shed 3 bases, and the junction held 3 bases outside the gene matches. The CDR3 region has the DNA TGTGCCAGCAGGGTAGCGGGAGTCTACGAGCAGTACTTC. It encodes CASRVAGVYEQYF.

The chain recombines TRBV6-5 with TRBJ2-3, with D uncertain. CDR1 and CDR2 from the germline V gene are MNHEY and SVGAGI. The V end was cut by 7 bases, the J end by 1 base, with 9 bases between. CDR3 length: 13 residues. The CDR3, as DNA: TGTGCCAGCACCTATCAGGGCACAGATACGCAGTATTTT. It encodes CASTYQGTDTQYF.

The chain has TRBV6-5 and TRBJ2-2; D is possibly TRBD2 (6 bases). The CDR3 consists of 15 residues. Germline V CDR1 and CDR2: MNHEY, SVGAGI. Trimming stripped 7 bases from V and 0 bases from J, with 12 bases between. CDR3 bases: TGTGCCAGCACCCGGGGCGGGGCGAACACCGGGGAGCTGTTTTTT. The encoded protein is CASTRGGANTGELFF.

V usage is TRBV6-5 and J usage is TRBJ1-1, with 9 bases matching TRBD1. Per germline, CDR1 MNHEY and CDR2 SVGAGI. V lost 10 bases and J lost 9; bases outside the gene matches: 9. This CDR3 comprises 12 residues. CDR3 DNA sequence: TGTGCCACCCAACAGGGGGCAGTTCAAGCTTTCTTT. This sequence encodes CATQQGAVQAFF.

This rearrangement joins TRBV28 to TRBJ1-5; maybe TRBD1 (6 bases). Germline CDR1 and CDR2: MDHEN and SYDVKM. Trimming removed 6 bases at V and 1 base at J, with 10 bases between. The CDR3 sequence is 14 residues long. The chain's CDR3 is CASRGTISNQPQHF. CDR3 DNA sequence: TGTGCCAGCAGGGGGACAATAAGCAATCAGCCCCAGCATTTT.

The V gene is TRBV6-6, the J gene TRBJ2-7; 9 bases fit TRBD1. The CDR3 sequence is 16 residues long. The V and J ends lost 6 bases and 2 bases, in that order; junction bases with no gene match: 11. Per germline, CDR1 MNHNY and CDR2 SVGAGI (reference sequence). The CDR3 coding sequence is TGTGCCAGCAGCCACTTCGGACAGGGGCATACCTACGAGCAGTACTTC. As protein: CASSHFGQGHTYEQYF.

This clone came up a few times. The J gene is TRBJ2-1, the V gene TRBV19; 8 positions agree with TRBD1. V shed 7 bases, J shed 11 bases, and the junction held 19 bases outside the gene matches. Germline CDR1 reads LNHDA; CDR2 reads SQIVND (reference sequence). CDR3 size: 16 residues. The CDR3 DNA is TGTGCCAGTACCCCCCCCGGGACAGGTTTCAGCTCCCAGCAGTTCTTC. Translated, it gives CASTPPGTGFSSQQFF. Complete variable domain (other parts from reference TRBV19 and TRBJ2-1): DGGITQSPKYLFRKEGQNVTLSCEQNLNHDAMYWYRQDPGQGLRLIYYSQIVNDFQKGDIAEGYSVSREKKESFPLTVTSAQKNPTAFYLCASTPPGTGFSSQQFFGPGTRLTVL.

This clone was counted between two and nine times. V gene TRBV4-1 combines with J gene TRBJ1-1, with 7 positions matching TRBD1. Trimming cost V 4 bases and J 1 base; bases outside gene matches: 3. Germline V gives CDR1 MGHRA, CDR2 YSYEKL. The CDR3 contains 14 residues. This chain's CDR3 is CASSLNRGNTEAFF. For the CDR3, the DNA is TGCGCCAGCAGCCTTAACAGGGGGAACACTGAAGCTTTCTTT.

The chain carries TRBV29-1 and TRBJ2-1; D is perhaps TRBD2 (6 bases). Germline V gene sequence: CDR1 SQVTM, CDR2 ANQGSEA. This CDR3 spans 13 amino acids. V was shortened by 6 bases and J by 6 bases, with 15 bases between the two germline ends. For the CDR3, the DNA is TGCAGCGTAAGGTGGGGTAGCGGCAATGAGCAGTTCTTC. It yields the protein CSVRWGSGNEQFF.

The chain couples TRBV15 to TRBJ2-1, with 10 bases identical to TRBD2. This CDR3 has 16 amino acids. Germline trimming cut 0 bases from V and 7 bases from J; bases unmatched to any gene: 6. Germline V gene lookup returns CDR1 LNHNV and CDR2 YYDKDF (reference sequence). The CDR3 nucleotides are TGTGCCACCAGCAGAGATGCCAGCGGGAGGGATAATGAGCAGTTCTTC. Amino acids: CATSRDASGRDNEQFF.

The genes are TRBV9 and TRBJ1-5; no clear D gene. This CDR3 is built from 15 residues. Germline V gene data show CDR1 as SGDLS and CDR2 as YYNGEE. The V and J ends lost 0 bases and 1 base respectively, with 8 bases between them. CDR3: CASSVDGQSNQPQHF. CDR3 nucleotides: TGTGCCAGCAGCGTAGATGGGCAGAGCAATCAGCCCCAGCATTTT.